The rows below give T cell receptor beta chains drawn from one sample of a study of neoadjuvant nivolumab and ipilimumab in lung cancer. The table came from immunoSEQ multiplex PCR; TCRdb's copy has only in-frame clones and leaves some out. The data contain 9,500 to 10,000 clones, around 85% of them singletons. The sequencing here drew on peripheral blood, taken before neoadjuvant nivolumab, alone or with ipilimumab. These receptors were taken from an adult with non-small cell lung cancer. Each CDR3 is given with its conserved first and last residue. The D gene is left open where the match is weak. Clone size is not always given. Where it is, it says once, few, many or a class for expanded clones.

J: TRBJ2-2
D: TRBD2
size: NA
V: TRBV9
DNA: TGTGCCAGCAGCGTAGCTGGACGGGGGGACACCGGGGAGCTGTTTTTT
CDR3: CASSVAGRGDTGELFF

J: TRBJ1-1
D: NA
size: few
V: TRBV9
DNA: TGTGCCAGCAGCACCCGTGGGAGTTTGAACACTGAAGCTTTCTTT
CDR3: CASSTRGSLNTEAFF

J: TRBJ1-4
D: NA
size: NA
V: TRBV6-1
DNA: TGTGCCAGCAGCCCGACCCTGACAATCGGGGAAAAACTGTTTTTT
CDR3: CASSPTLTIGEKLFF

J: TRBJ1-4
D: NA
size: NA
V: TRBV19
DNA: TGTGCCAGTAGGACGCAGGGTGGAGGTGAAAAACTGTTTTTT
CDR3: CASRTQGGGEKLFF

J: TRBJ2-2
D: NA
size: NA
V: TRBV29-1
DNA: TGCAGCGTTGTAGGGGGGGCCGGGGAGCTGTTTTTT
CDR3: CSVVGGAGELFF

J: TRBJ1-2
D: NA
size: NA
V: TRBV28
DNA: TGTGCCAGCAGGCCCCCGGGGGGCGACTATGGCTACACCTTC
CDR3: CASRPPGGDYGYTF

J: TRBJ1-5
D: TRBD1
size: NA
V: TRBV19
DNA: TGTGCCAGTAGTACCCGGGACAGAACTCAGCCCCAGCATTTT
CDR3: CASSTRDRTQPQHF

J: TRBJ1-5
D: NA
size: few
V: TRBV19
DNA: TGTGCCAGTGGGGGGCAGCCCCAGCATTTT
CDR3: CASGGQPQHF

J: TRBJ2-7
D: NA
size: NA
V: TRBV13
DNA: TGTGCCAGCAGCCTCCCGGGATTAGGACTCGAGCAGTACTTC
CDR3: CASSLPGLGLEQYF

J: TRBJ1-1
D: TRBD1
size: NA
V: TRBV27
DNA: TGTGCCAGCAGTTACGACAGGGTAACTGAAGCTTTCTTT
CDR3: CASSYDRVTEAFF

J: TRBJ2-7
D: TRBD1
size: NA
V: TRBV19
DNA: TGTGCCAGTAGTTCTTCCCGGGACAGTCACGAGCAGTACTTC
CDR3: CASSSSRDSHEQYF

J: TRBJ2-7
D: NA
size: NA
V: TRBV5-4
DNA: TGTGCCAGCAGCTTAATACAGAACTACGAGCAGTACTTC
CDR3: CASSLIQNYEQYF

J: TRBJ2-1
D: NA
size: NA
V: TRBV19
DNA: TGTGCCAGTAGTTCTGTCCAAACCGCCCCCAATGAGCAGTTCTTC
CDR3: CASSSVQTAPNEQFF